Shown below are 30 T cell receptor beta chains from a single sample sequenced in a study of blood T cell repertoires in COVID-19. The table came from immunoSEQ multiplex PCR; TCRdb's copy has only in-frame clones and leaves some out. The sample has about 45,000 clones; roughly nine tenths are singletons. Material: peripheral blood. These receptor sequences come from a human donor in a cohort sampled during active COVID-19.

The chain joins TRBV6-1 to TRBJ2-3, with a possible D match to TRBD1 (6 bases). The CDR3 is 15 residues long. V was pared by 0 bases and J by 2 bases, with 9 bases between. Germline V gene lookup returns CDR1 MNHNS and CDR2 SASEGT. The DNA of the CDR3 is TGTGCCAGCAGTGAAGCGGGGGACACCACAGATACGCAGTATTTT. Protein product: CASSEAGDTTDTQYF.

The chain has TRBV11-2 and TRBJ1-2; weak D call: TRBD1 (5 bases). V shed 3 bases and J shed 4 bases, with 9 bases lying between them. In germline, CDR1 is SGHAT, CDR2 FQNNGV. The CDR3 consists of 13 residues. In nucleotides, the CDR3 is TGTGCCAGCAGCTTTGGGGGGGGCTATGGCTACACCTTC. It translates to CASSFGGGYGYTF.

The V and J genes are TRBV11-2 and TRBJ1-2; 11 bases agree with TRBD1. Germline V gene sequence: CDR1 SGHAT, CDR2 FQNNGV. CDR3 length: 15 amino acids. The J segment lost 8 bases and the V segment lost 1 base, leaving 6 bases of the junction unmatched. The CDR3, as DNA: TGTGCCAGCAGCTTAGGGACAGGGGGCTTCTGGGGCTACACCTTC. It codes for CASSLGTGGFWGYTF.

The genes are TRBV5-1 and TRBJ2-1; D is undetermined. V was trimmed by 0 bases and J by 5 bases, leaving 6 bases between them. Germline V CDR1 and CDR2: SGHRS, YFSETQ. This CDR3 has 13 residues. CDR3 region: CASSLGLNNEQFF. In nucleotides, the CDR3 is TGCGCCAGCAGCTTGGGACTCAACAATGAGCAGTTCTTC.

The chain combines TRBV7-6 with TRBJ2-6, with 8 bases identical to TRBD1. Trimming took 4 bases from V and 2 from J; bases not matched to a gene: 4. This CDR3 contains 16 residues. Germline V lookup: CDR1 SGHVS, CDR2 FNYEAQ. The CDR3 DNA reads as TGTGCCAGCAGCTCAGGGGGCCGGGCTGGGGCCAACGTCCTGACTTTC. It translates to CASSSGGRAGANVLTF.

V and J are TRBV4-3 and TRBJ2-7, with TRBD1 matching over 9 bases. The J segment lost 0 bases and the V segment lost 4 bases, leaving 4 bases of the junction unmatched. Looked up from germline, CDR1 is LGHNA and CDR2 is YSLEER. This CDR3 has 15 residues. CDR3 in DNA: TGCGCCAGCAGCCGGGACAGGGCTAGCTCCTACGAGCAGTACTTC. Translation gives CASSRDRASSYEQYF.

In DNA form, the CDR3 reads TGTGCCAGCAGCCAGCGTCTCGGGTCGCGCCCGCGGGAGCAGTTCTTC. This gives the protein CASSQRLGSRPREQFF. The gene calls are TRBV3-1 (or the pseudogene TRBV3-2) and TRBJ2-1; D is ambiguous. The V gene lost 3 bases and the J gene lost 10 bases, with 22 bases spanning the gap. CDR3 length equals 16 residues. In germline, CDR1 is LGHDT, CDR2 YNNKEL (reference sequence).

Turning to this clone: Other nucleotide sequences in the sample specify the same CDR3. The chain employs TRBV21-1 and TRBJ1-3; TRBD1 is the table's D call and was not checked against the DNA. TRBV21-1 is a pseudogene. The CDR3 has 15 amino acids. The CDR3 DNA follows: TGTGCCAGCAGCAAAGAGCAGGGGCCCGGAAACACCATATATTTT. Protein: CASSKEQGPGNTIYF.

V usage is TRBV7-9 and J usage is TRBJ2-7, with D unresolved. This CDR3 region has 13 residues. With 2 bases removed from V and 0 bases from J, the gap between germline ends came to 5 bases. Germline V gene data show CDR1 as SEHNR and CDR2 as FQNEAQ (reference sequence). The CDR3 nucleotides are TGTGCCAGCAGCTTACAGGACTCCTACGAGCAGTACTTC. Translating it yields CASSLQDSYEQYF.

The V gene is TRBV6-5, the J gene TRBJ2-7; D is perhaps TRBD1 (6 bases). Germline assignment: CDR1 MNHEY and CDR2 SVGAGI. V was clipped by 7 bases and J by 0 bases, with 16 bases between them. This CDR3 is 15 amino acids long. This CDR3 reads CASTVTQDSSYEQYF. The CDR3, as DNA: TGTGCCAGCACCGTAACCCAGGACAGCTCCTACGAGCAGTACTTC.

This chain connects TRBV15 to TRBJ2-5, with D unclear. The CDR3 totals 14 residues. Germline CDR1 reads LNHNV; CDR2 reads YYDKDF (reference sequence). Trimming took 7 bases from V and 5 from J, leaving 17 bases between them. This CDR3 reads CATNTGRSWETQYF. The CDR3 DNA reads TGTGCCACCAACACCGGCCGGAGTTGGGAGACCCAGTACTTC.

The CDR3 DNA reads as TGTGCCATCAGATCCCGGACACAGAACACCGGGGAGCTGTTTTTT. As protein: CAIRSRTQNTGELFF. The V gene is TRBV10-3, the J gene TRBJ2-2; tentative D call: TRBD1 (5 bases). CDR1 and CDR2 (germline): ENHRY, SYGVKD. The CDR3 length is 15 residues. The V gene lost 6 bases and the J gene lost 1 base, with 12 bases spanning the gap.

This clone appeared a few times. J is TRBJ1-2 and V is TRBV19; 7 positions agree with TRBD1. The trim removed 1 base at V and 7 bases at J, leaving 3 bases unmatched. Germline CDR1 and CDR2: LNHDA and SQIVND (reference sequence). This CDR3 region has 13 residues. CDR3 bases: TGTGCCAGTAGTATAGGAGGGGGCGTTGGCTACACCTTC. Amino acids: CASSIGGGVGYTF. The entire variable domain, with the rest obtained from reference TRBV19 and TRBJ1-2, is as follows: DGGITQSPKYLFRKEGQNVTLSCEQNLNHDAMYWYRQDPGQGLRLIYYSQIVNDFQKGDIAEGYSVSREKKESFPLTVTSAQKNPTAFYLCASSIGGGVGYTFGSGTRLTVV.

CDR3 nucleotide sequence: TGTGCCAGCAGCATTAGCGGGGGGACCTACAATGAGCAGTTCTTC. It is translated as CASSISGGTYNEQFF. The chain joins TRBV9 to TRBJ2-1; 10 bases fit TRBD2. Germline CDR1 is SGDLS and CDR2 is YYNGEE. The CDR3 runs to 15 residues. V was pared by 4 bases and J by 2 bases, with 3 bases of the junction left unmatched.

CDR3 amino acids: CASLGEVSETQYF. In nucleotides, the CDR3 is TGTGCCAGCCTCGGGGAGGTCAGCGAGACCCAGTACTTC. V is TRBV2 and J is TRBJ2-5; a weak D match, TRBD2 (6 bases). The CDR3 is made up of 13 amino acids. The ends were cut back, 8 bases at V and 5 bases at J, with 15 bases in the middle. Germline loops: CDR1 SNHLY, CDR2 FYNNEI.

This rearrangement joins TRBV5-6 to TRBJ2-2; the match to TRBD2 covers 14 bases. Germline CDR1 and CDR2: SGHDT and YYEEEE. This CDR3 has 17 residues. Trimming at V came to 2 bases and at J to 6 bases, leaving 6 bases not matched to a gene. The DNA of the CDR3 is TGTGCCAGCAGCTTCGGGACTAGCGGGAGAAAACCCGGGGAGCTGTTTTTT. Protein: CASSFGTSGRKPGELFF.

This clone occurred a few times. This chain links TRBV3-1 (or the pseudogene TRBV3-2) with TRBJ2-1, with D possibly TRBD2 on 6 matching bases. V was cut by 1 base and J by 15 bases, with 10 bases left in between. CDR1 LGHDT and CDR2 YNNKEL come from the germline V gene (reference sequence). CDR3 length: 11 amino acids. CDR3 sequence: CASSQAGEGFF. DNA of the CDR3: TGTGCCAGCAGCCAAGCGGGGGAAGGGTTCTTC.

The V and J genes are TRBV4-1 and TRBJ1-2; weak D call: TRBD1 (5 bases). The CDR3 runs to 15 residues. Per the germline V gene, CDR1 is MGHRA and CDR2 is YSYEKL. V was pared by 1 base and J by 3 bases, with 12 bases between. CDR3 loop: CASSQGFGGDYGYTF. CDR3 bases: TGCGCCAGCAGCCAAGGATTCGGGGGAGACTATGGCTACACCTTC.

In nucleotides, the CDR3 is TGTGCCTTGGAGTACCTAAAACAGGGAACTGGAAACACCATATATTTT. Protein sequence: CALEYLKQGTGNTIYF. V gene TRBV30 combines with J gene TRBJ1-3; TRBD1 might be the D (6 bases). The germline V gene has CDR1 GTSNPN and CDR2 SVGIG (reference sequence). The CDR3 loop spans 16 amino acids. Trimming removed 7 bases from V and 2 bases from J, with 21 bases in between.

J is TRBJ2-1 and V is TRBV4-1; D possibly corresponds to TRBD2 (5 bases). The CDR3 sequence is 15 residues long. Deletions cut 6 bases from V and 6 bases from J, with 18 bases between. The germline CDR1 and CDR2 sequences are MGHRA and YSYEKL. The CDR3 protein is CASSRIDRGSNEQFF. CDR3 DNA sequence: TGCGCCAGCAGTAGAATCGACCGAGGGAGCAATGAGCAGTTCTTC.

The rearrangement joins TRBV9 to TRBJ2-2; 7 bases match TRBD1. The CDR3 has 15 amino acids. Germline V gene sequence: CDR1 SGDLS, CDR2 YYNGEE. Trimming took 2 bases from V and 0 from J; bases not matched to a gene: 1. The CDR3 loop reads CASSVDRANTGELFF. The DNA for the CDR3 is TGTGCCAGCAGCGTTGACAGGGCGAACACCGGGGAGCTGTTTTTT.

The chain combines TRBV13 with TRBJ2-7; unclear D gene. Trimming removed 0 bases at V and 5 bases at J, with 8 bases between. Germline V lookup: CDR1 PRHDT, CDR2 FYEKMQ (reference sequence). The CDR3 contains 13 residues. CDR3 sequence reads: CASSLGVDNEQYF. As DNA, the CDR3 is TGTGCCAGCAGCTTAGGGGTCGACAACGAGCAGTACTTC.

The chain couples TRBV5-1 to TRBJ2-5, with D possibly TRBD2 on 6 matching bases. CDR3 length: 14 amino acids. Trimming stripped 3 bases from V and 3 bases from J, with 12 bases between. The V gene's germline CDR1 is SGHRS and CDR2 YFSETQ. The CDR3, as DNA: TGCGCCAGCAGCTCACATAGCGGAAAAGAGACCCAGTACTTC. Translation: CASSSHSGKETQYF.

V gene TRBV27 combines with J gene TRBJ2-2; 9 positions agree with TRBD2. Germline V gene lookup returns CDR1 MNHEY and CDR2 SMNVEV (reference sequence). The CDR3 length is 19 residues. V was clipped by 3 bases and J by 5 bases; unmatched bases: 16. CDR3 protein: CASSLVPAGGAYLTGELFF. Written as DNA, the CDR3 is TGTGCCAGCAGTTTGGTTCCCGCGGGGGGGGCGTACTTGACCGGGGAGCTGTTTTTT.

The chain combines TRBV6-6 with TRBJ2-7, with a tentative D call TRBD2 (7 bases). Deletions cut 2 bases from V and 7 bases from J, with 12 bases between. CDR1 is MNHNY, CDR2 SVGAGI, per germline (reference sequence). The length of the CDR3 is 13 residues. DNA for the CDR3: TGTGCCAGCAGTTACGGGGGGCGGGGGGAGCAGTACTTC. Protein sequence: CASSYGGRGEQYF.

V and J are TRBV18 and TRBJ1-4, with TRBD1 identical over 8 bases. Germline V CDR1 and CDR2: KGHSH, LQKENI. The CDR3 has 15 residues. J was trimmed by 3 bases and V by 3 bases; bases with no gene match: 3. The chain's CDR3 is CASSPVTGANEKLFF. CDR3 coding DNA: TGTGCCAGCTCACCCGTGACAGGGGCTAATGAAAAACTGTTTTTT.

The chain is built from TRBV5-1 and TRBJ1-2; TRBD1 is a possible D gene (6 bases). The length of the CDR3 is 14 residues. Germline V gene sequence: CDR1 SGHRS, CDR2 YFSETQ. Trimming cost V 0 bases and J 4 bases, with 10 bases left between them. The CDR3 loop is CASSLATGPYGYTF. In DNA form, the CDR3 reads TGCGCCAGCAGCTTGGCCACAGGGCCCTATGGCTACACCTTC.

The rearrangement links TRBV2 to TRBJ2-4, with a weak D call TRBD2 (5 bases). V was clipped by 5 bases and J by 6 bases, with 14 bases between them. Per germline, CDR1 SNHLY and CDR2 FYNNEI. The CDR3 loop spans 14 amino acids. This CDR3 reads CASSPGGSGNIQYF. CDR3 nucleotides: TGTGCCAGCAGTCCAGGAGGATCTGGAAACATTCAGTACTTC. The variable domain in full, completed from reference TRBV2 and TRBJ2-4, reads EPEVTQTPSHQVTQMGQEVILRCVPISNHLYFYWYRQILGQKVEFLVSFYNNEISEKSEIFDDQFSVERPDGSNFTLKIRSTKLEDSAMYFCASSPGGSGNIQYFGAGTRLSVL.

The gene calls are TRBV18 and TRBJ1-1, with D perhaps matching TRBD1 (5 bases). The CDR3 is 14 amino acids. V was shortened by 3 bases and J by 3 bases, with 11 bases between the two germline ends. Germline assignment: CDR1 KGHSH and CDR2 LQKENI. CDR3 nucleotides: TGTGCCAGCTCACCCCGCAGGGTTGACACTGAAGCTTTCTTT. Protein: CASSPRRVDTEAFF.

The chain's CDR3 is CASSPAPGWGGIREKLFF. The CDR3 nucleotides are TGTGCCAGTAGCCCCGCCCCAGGGTGGGGGGGCATTAGGGAAAAACTGTTTTTT. The chain has TRBV19 and TRBJ1-4; weak D call: TRBD1 (6 bases). This CDR3 contains 18 residues. Trimming removed 6 bases at V and 8 bases at J, with 28 bases between. CDR1 is LNHDA, CDR2 SQIVND, per germline (reference sequence).